This is a list of T cell receptor beta chains from one sample in a study of CD8 T cells in ankylosing spondylitis. From the 5' RACE reads, TCRdb called clonotypes with MiXCR, one entry per CDR3 protein. The data contain hundreds of thousands of distinct CDR3 sequences, roughly 24% of them singletons. The specimen was blood, either unsorted or a sorted T cell fraction (not recorded which). These receptors all come from a male donor with ankylosing spondylitis or in good health (not recorded which). CDR3s include the opening cysteine and the closing phenylalanine or tryptophan. The order of the fields is J gene, clone size, D gene, V gene, CDR3 DNA, CDR3 protein. The D gene is left open where the match is weak. The size field is filled for only some rows; it gives once, few, many or a size class.

TRBJ2-6,few,-,TRBV5-1,TGCGCCAGCAGCCTCCAGGGTCAGAGCTCTGGGGCCAACGTCCTGACTTTC,CASSLQGQSSGANVLTF
TRBJ2-4,many,-,TRBV5-1,TGCGCCAGCAGCAGAGACGGGACTCAAGCCAAAAACATTCAGTACTTC,CASSRDGTQAKNIQYF
TRBJ2-1,-,TRBD2,TRBV3-1,TGTGCCAGCAGCCGACTAGCGGGAGTCTGGGATGAGCAGTTCTTC,CASSRLAGVWDEQFF
TRBJ2-1,many,TRBD2,TRBV29-1,TGCAGCGTTGGGCTAGCGGTGGGTGAGCAGTTCTTC,CSVGLAVGEQFF
TRBJ2-1,many,-,TRBV5-1,TGCGCCAGCAGCTTGGCCCCGGGGGCAGGGGCCTACAATGAGCAGTTCTTC,CASSLAPGAGAYNEQFF
TRBJ2-5,few,-,TRBV20-1,TGCAGTGCTAGAGATCCGGTAGGGGTGTCAGAGACCCAGTACTTC,CSARDPVGVSETQYF
TRBJ2-7,many,-,TRBV28,TGTGCCAGCAGTCGACTATCCCCCTCCTACGAGCAGTACTTC,CASSRLSPSYEQYF
TRBJ2-5,few,TRBD1,TRBV2,TGTGCCAGCAGAGGGGACAGGACCCAAGAGACCCAGTACTTC,CASRGDRTQETQYF
TRBJ1-2,many,-,TRBV20-1,TGCAGTGTTATTGTCCGGGACGGCAACTATGGCTACACCTTC,CSVIVRDGNYGYTF
TRBJ2-4,-,TRBD2,TRBV2,TGTGCCAGCAGTGCCCTCCAGCGGGGGGGGGCCAAAAACATTCAGTACTTC,CASSALQRGGAKNIQYF
TRBJ2-1,-,TRBD1,TRBV6-5,TGTGCCAGCAGTTCTGACAGGGTCCCCTACAATGAGCAGTTCTTC,CASSSDRVPYNEQFF
TRBJ1-5,many,-,TRBV12-3/TRBV12-4,TGTGCCAGCAGTGCAGGTTATAGCAATCAGCCCCAGCATTTT,CASSAGYSNQPQHF
TRBJ2-3,many,TRBD2,TRBV27,TGTGCCAGCATAAATAGCGGGAGTCACACGCAGTATTTT,CASINSGSHTQYF
TRBJ1-2,-,TRBD1,TRBV6-1,TGTGCCAGCAGCGTTATCGGGACAGGGAACACCTTC,CASSVIGTGNTF
TRBJ2-1,few,TRBD2,TRBV20-1,TGCAGTGCTAGAGCCCCCCTAGCGGGGGAACGGGGGGAGCAGTTCTTC,CSARAPLAGERGEQFF
TRBJ2-1,many,TRBD2,TRBV5-4,TGTGCCAGCAGCTTCGGAGGGAGGGCGTCCTACAATGAGCAGTTCTTC,CASSFGGRASYNEQFF
TRBJ1-4,many,TRBD1,TRBV12-3/TRBV12-4,TGTGCCAGCAATAGGGACAGGGGTGAAAAACTGTTTTTT,CASNRDRGEKLFF
TRBJ2-1,many,-,TRBV2,TGTGCCAGCAATATTGGGACTGAGTCGAATGAGCAGTTCTTC,CASNIGTESNEQFF
TRBJ1-3,many,-,TRBV3-1,TGTGCCAGCGCTCTGACAGCTTCTGGAAACACCATATATTTT,CASALTASGNTIYF
TRBJ2-3,many,TRBD2,TRBV12-3/TRBV12-4,TGTGCCAGCAGTCCTAGCGGGAGAGGTACGCAGTATTTT,CASSPSGRGTQYF
TRBJ2-5,-,-,TRBV29-1,TGCAGCGTCGGACCCCGGGGACTCGACGAGACCCAGTACTTC,CSVGPRGLDETQYF
TRBJ2-1,-,-,TRBV13,TGTGCCAGCAGCAGGGACTTCTCCTACAATGAGCAGTTCTTC,CASSRDFSYNEQFF
TRBJ2-4,many,TRBD1,TRBV20-1,TGCAGTGCCAAGACAGGGGGCGCGGGCAAAAACATTCAGTACTTC,CSAKTGGAGKNIQYF
TRBJ1-5,-,-,TRBV20-1,TGCAGTGCCGGGGGGGGCAATCAGCCCCAGCATTTT,CSAGGGNQPQHF
TRBJ2-5,many,TRBD2,TRBV5-1,TGCGCCAGCAGCTGGACAGGGGGACTAGCGGGGGAGACCCAGTACTTC,CASSWTGGLAGETQYF
TRBJ2-1,many,-,TRBV20-1,TGCAGTGCCAAGGGCCAGCAAGCGCTTACCTACAATGAGCAGTTCTTC,CSAKGQQALTYNEQFF
TRBJ2-3,once,-,TRBV20-1,TGCAGTGCTAGAGCCGACTTGGGGGATACGCAGTATTTT,CSARADLGDTQYF
TRBJ2-7,many,-,TRBV27,TGTGCCAGCAGAGGCAGGGGCAGCCGAAGCGTCTACGAGCAGTACTTC,CASRGRGSRSVYEQYF
TRBJ2-1,-,-,TRBV6-6,TGTGCCAGCAGTTATCCGCGTAATGAGCAGTTCTTC,CASSYPRNEQFF
TRBJ2-7,-,-,TRBV7-3,TGTGCCAGCAGCTTAACAGAAGGTTACGAGCAGTACTTC,CASSLTEGYEQYF
TRBJ2-5,-,-,TRBV29-1,TGCAGCGTTGGGATCGGGGTAGGGGAGACCCAGTACTTC,CSVGIGVGETQYF
TRBJ1-5,many,-,TRBV4-1,TGCGCCAGCAGCCGAGAGGGCAGGACCGATAGCAATCAGCCCCAGCATTTT,CASSREGRTDSNQPQHF
TRBJ1-2,many,-,TRBV29-1,TGCAGCGTTGAGGGTCAGAACTATGGCTACACCTTC,CSVEGQNYGYTF
TRBJ2-7,many,-,TRBV29-1,TGCAGCGTCGTCACTCCGGGACTCAATTCCCCCTACGAGCAGTACTTC,CSVVTPGLNSPYEQYF
TRBJ2-1,many,TRBD1,TRBV5-6,TGTGCCAGCAGCTTGGCTGGGCAGGGGGCCTTCTTC,CASSLAGQGAFF
TRBJ2-3,-,TRBD2,TRBV27,TGTGCCAGCAGGCCTTTACCGATAGCGGGAGACCCTCGAGATACGCAGTATTTT,CASRPLPIAGDPRDTQYF
TRBJ2-2,many,-,TRBV12-3/TRBV12-4,TGTGCCAGCAGTAGCGGAGGGATAGGAACCGGGGAGCTGTTTTTT,CASSSGGIGTGELFF
TRBJ2-1,-,TRBD2,TRBV4-2,TGTGCCAGCAGCCAAGGCCTACCTAGCGGGTTAGAGCAGTTCTTC,CASSQGLPSGLEQFF
TRBJ2-2,few,-,TRBV6-5,TGTGCCAGCAGTTACTCGGTTGCAGGGCTTGATCGTGGGGAGCTGTTTTTT,CASSYSVAGLDRGELFF
TRBJ2-7,-,TRBD2,TRBV7-9,TGTGCCAGCAGTTCTACTAGCGCCCCTCGGGACGAGCAGTACTTC,CASSSTSAPRDEQYF
TRBJ2-7,-,TRBD2,TRBV7-2,TGTGCCAGCAGCTTAGGTCGGTCGGGAGGGGACGAGCAGTACTTC,CASSLGRSGGDEQYF
TRBJ2-7,few,-,TRBV20-1,TGCAGTGCCCCGGTTGTCGACTACGAGCAGTACTTC,CSAPVVDYEQYF
TRBJ2-1,-,TRBD1,TRBV6-1,TGTGCCAGCAGCCCCCCAGGGACAGGGGCGCATGAGCAGTTCTTC,CASSPPGTGAHEQFF
TRBJ1-1,many,TRBD1,TRBV5-6,TGTGCCAGCAGCTTCGTAGGGGGACAGACGTCGTCCACTGAAGCTTTCTTT,CASSFVGGQTSSTEAFF
TRBJ1-5,many,TRBD1,TRBV12-3/TRBV12-4,TGTGCCAGCAGTCAGGGACAGGGGCAGCCCCAGCATTTT,CASSQGQGQPQHF
TRBJ2-2,-,TRBD2,TRBV12-3/TRBV12-4,TGTGCCAGCAGTTCCGGGACTAGCGGGACTACCGGGGAGCTGTTTTTT,CASSSGTSGTTGELFF
TRBJ2-7,many,-,TRBV20-1,TGCAGTGCTAGAGTTCGGAACTCCGTCGAGCAGTACTTC,CSARVRNSVEQYF
TRBJ2-1,many,TRBD2,TRBV29-1,TGCAGTGCCAGACTAGCGGGAGTGGTGAGGCAGTTCTTC,CSARLAGVVRQFF
TRBJ2-7,-,TRBD1,TRBV6-1,TGTGCCAGCAGGGACGGGACAGGGGGCTACGAGCAGTACTTC,CASRDGTGGYEQYF
TRBJ2-7,-,TRBD2,TRBV7-2,TGTGCCAGCAGCAAGAGCGGGGGCTCCTACGAGCAGTACTTC,CASSKSGGSYEQYF
TRBJ2-5,many,-,TRBV29-1,TGCAGCGTTCGGGCTGCGGGAGAGACCCAGTACTTC,CSVRAAGETQYF
TRBJ1-1,many,-,TRBV5-1,TGCGCCAGCAGCATCGGCACAGGGCTCCGCGACTTC,CASSIGTGLRDF
TRBJ1-1,few,TRBD1,TRBV20-1,TGCAGTGCTAATACGGACAGGGGGGCTGAAGCTTTCTTT,CSANTDRGAEAFF